The T cell receptor beta chain described here comes from a study of blood T cell repertoires in COVID-19. At the level of the study: Acute and convalescent COVID-19 samples came from the United States, Italy and Spain.

The protocol was immunoSEQ multiplex PCR, while the TCRdb copy is restricted to in-frame clones and leaves out a portion. The table records approximately 220,000 clones, 85% of them present only once. Enrolled through a virtual design, the participants were between roughly 18 and 100 years of age and came from 24 US areas. The study counted Cohort 3 donors as recovered given two negative PCRs, clearance, or symptom resolution. V dropped 3 bases and J dropped 4 bases, with 19 bases sitting between them. This CDR3 spans 16 amino acids. The germline CDR1 and CDR2 sequences are DFQATT and SNEGSKA (reference sequence).

This clonotype originated in a man in his forties who had recovered from COVID-19. Sequencing was performed on PBMCs or T cells enriched from blood (not recorded which). The chain employs TRBV20-1 and TRBJ1-5, with a tentative D call TRBD1 (5 bases). The CDR3 nucleotides read TGCAGTGCTAGTCCGGGAGGGGCTAGTATAAATCAGCCCCAGCATTTT. Its translation is CSASPGGASINQPQHF.